The 5 T cell receptor beta chains presented below share a single source sample, sequenced in a study of follicular helper T cells after annual influenza vaccination. Noted time point: 2015-2016 season, 7 days after influenza vaccination. Produced via immunoSEQ multiplex PCR; TCRdb's table is partial and in-frame only. The repertoire holds about 6,000 clones, with about four fifths as singletons. The specimen comprised CXCR5+ CD38- circulating T follicular helper cells from blood, sampled 7 days after influenza vaccination. Regarding subset: circulating Tfh, non-naive CD4+CXCR5+PD-1+ (ICOS+CD38+ or ICOS-CD38-). These receptors were collected from an adult who received the influenza vaccine.

This chain links TRBV5-8 with TRBJ1-6, with a tentative D call TRBD1 (6 bases). The length of the CDR3 is 15 residues. Germline assignment: CDR1 SGHTS and CDR2 YDEGEE. Trimming shortened V by 2 bases and J by 10 bases, and 16 bases separated the two germline ends. The CDR3 nucleotides read TGTGCCAGCAGCTTTAGGGGGGCAGGGAAATCACCCCTCCACTTT. Translation gives CASSFRGAGKSPLHF.

The sample holds one count of this clone. V gene TRBV6-1 combines with J gene TRBJ2-7; possibly TRBD1 for D (6 bases). Germline V gene sequence: CDR1 MNHNS, CDR2 SASEGT. The germline V and J ends were trimmed by 7 bases and 3 bases, with 19 bases remaining between them. This CDR3 has 15 residues. CDR3 DNA sequence: TGTGCCAGCACCCTCGGACAGCCCCTTATCTACGAGCAGTACTTC. Protein product: CASTLGQPLIYEQYF.

The V and J genes are TRBV10-2 and TRBJ2-7, with D possibly TRBD2 on 6 matching bases. Trimming removed 0 bases from V and 4 bases from J, with 16 bases in between. The germline gives CDR1 WSHSY, CDR2 SAAADI. There are 16 residues in the CDR3. CDR3 nucleotides: TGCGCCAGCAGTGAGTCTAGGGGATTGGGGACTTACGAGCAGTACTTC. Residues: CASSESRGLGTYEQYF.

The chain carries TRBV5-4 and TRBJ2-3, with 9 nucleotides matching TRBD2. Trimming at V came to 4 bases and at J to 6 bases, leaving 12 bases not matched to a gene. This CDR3 is built from 16 residues. Per germline, CDR1 SGHNT and CDR2 YYREEE (reference sequence). The CDR3 is CASSQRAGGARDTQYF. The CDR3 region has the DNA TGTGCCAGCAGCCAGAGAGCGGGAGGAGCCCGGGATACGCAGTATTTT.

This sequence joins TRBV18 and TRBJ2-7; 9 nucleotides match TRBD1. The CDR3 loop spans 15 amino acids. Trimming took 6 bases from V and 6 from J; bases not matched to a gene: 12. Per germline, CDR1 KGHSH and CDR2 LQKENI. Here the CDR3 DNA reads TGTGCCAGCTCTCCTAGGACAGGGGCACAACCCGAGCAGTACTTC. It codes for CASSPRTGAQPEQYF.